Presented here are 31 T cell receptor beta chains from one specimen sequenced in a study of T cells after yellow fever vaccination. MiXCR was run by TCRdb on the 5' RACE reads, yielding one entry per CDR3 protein. Of around 330,000 distinct CDR3 sequences listed, 3.6% were seen once; the top ten hold around 24%. The material was PBMCs, obtained on the day of the yellow fever booster vaccination. The receptors here all came from a man between 18 and 35 years old who received the YFV17D yellow fever vaccine.

This clonotype was picked up a small number of times. This sequence joins TRBV12-3 or TRBV12-4 and TRBJ1-2; D remains unclear. The CDR3 is 11 residues long. Trimming removed 5 bases from V and 3 bases from J, with 4 bases in between. CDR3 nucleotides: TGTGCCAGCAGTCAACACTATGGCTACACCTTC. Residues: CASSQHYGYTF.

This clonotype was picked up many times. This chain links TRBV5-1 with TRBJ1-3, with D perhaps TRBD1 (5 bases). Germline V gene sequence: CDR1 SGHRS, CDR2 YFSETQ. The CDR3 is 17 amino acids. With 1 base removed from V and 1 base from J, the gap between germline ends came to 15 bases. The CDR3 loop reads CASSLFQGDLSGNTIYF. The CDR3 DNA reads TGCGCCAGCAGCTTGTTTCAGGGAGACCTGTCTGGAAACACCATATATTTT.

This clonotype has ten or more counts. The V and J genes are TRBV20-1 and TRBJ2-5; D gene unclear. The V gene lost 3 bases and the J gene lost 5 bases, with 7 bases spanning the gap. The CDR3 is 11 amino acids. The germline V gene encodes CDR1 DFQATT and CDR2 SNEGSKA (reference sequence). The CDR3 reads CSASFGETQYF. CDR3 in DNA: TGCAGTGCTAGTTTCGGGGAGACCCAGTACTTC.

J is TRBJ1-2 and V is TRBV7-9, with 7 bases lining up with TRBD1. The CDR3 sequence is 15 residues long. V was pared by 0 bases and J by 1 base, with 2 bases of the junction left unmatched. The germline V gene encodes CDR1 SEHNR and CDR2 FQNEAQ (reference sequence). The CDR3 DNA sequence: TGTGCCAGCAGCTTAGCAGGGGGCTATAACTATGGCTACACCTTC. Translating it yields CASSLAGGYNYGYTF.

In this sample, this clonotype turned up many times. The gene calls are TRBV20-1 and TRBJ2-7; D gene unclear. Deletions cut 4 bases from V and 3 bases from J, with 7 bases between. The CDR3 covers 11 residues. Germline-derived CDR1 and CDR2 are DFQATT and SNEGSKA (reference sequence). The CDR3, as DNA: TGCAGTGCTAATGTAGACTACGAGCAGTACGTC. It is translated as CSANVDYEQYV.

The rearrangement joins TRBV20-1 to TRBJ1-2, with D maybe TRBD1 (6 bases). The V gene lost 4 bases and the J gene lost 6 bases, with 12 bases spanning the gap. Per germline, CDR1 DFQATT and CDR2 SNEGSKA (reference sequence). CDR3 length: 12 amino acids. DNA of the CDR3: TGCAGTGCTATCGACAGGTCTAATGGCTACACCTTC. Its protein product is CSAIDRSNGYTF.

This clonotype was counted only a few times. J is TRBJ1-6 and V is TRBV19, with TRBD1 as a possible D gene (5 bases). From germline, CDR1 is LNHDA and CDR2 SQIVND (reference sequence). The length of the CDR3 is 17 residues. V lost 5 bases to trimming and J lost 9 bases, with 23 bases between them. This CDR3 is CASSPPPGSLRRSPLHF. The CDR3 DNA reads as TGTGCCAGTAGTCCCCCGCCAGGGTCACTTCGCCGTTCACCCCTCCACTTT.

This clonotype has at least ten counts. The rearrangement uses TRBV28 and TRBJ2-7; D is perhaps TRBD2 (6 bases). CDR1 and CDR2 from the germline V gene are MDHEN and SYDVKM. The V and J ends lost 2 bases and 2 bases respectively, with 10 bases between them. The CDR3 spans 14 residues. The CDR3 DNA follows: TGTGCCAGCAGTTTAGGGGGGACCCCCTACGAGCAGTACGTC. It translates to CASSLGGTPYEQYV.

The sample holds many counts of this clonotype. The V call is TRBV4-1, the J call TRBJ1-2; unclear D gene. Trimming removed 0 bases from V and 5 bases from J, with 13 bases in between. Germline V gene data show CDR1 as MGHRA and CDR2 as YSYEKL. This CDR3 region has 15 residues. CDR3 sequence reads: CASSQDAGRGYGYTF. The CDR3 region has the DNA TGCGCCAGCAGCCAAGATGCGGGAAGAGGTTATGGCTACACCTTC.

This clonotype came up many times. V usage is TRBV20-1 and J usage is TRBJ2-7; D uncertain. V was shortened by 1 base and J by 2 bases, with 9 bases between the two germline ends. Germline V gives CDR1 DFQATT, CDR2 SNEGSKA (reference sequence). This CDR3 has 13 residues. In nucleotides, the CDR3 is TGCAGTGCTAGAGGGGGATCAGCCTACGAGCAGTACTTC. The encoded protein is CSARGGSAYEQYF.

Comments on this clonotype: Possible read error: a much larger clone is one base away. The genes are TRBV3-1 and TRBJ1-2; the D is unclear. The germline V gene encodes CDR1 LGHDT and CDR2 YNNKEL (reference sequence). The length of the CDR3 is 15 residues. The CDR3 sequence is CASCQGHRTMYGYTF. DNA of the CDR3: TGTGCCAGCTGCCAAGGCCACAGAACTATGTATGGCTACACCTTC.

This clonotype has a count of ten or more. This chain connects TRBV27 to TRBJ2-5; TRBD2 might be the D (7 bases). Trimming pared 4 bases from V and 4 bases from J, leaving 19 bases between. Germline V gene lookup returns CDR1 MNHEY and CDR2 SMNVEV (reference sequence). The CDR3 totals 16 residues. This chain's CDR3 is CASSYLSLGGRETQYF. In DNA, the CDR3 is TGTGCCAGCAGTTATCTCTCCCTCGGGGGGCGAGAGACCCAGTACTTC.

This clonotype occurred many times. This sequence joins TRBV28 and TRBJ2-3, with D perhaps matching TRBD1 (6 bases). Germline-derived CDR1 and CDR2 are MDHEN and SYDVKM. There are 17 residues in the CDR3. V was cut by 4 bases and J by 11 bases, with 28 bases left in between. The CDR3: CASSSSGQLLKPSGQYF. The CDR3 DNA reads TGTGCCAGCAGTTCTTCCGGACAGCTCTTAAAACCTTCGGGGCAGTATTTT.

This clonotype has at least ten counts. This chain joins TRBV15 and TRBJ2-7; maybe TRBD1 (5 bases). CDR1 LNHNV and CDR2 YYDKDF come from the germline V gene (reference sequence). This CDR3 spans 16 amino acids. The V gene lost 1 base and the J gene lost 6 bases, with 19 bases spanning the gap. CDR3 sequence (DNA): TGTGCCACCAGCAGAGTAATGGCAGGGCGAACTGGCGAGCAGTACTTC. This translates into CATSRVMAGRTGEQYF.

This clonotype came up many times. V is TRBV5-1 and J is TRBJ2-3, with a tentative D call TRBD1 (5 bases). Trimming removed 3 bases at V and 3 bases at J, with 14 bases between. This CDR3 is built from 15 residues. In germline, CDR1 is SGHRS, CDR2 YFSETQ. The CDR3 DNA sequence: TGCGCCAGCAGCTCCCAACGCAGGGAAACAGATACGCAGTATTTT. Translation: CASSSQRRETDTQYF.

The rearrangement uses TRBV5-6 and TRBJ2-1, with D perhaps TRBD1 or TRBD2 (6 bases each). The CDR3 length is 15 residues. Between the trimmed V and J ends, which lost 4 bases and 7 bases, there was a span of 18 bases. In germline, CDR1 is SGHDT, CDR2 YYEEEE. The CDR3 sequence is CASSVGGQAPNEQFF. Here the CDR3 DNA reads TGTGCCAGCAGCGTCGGGGGCCAGGCACCAAATGAGCAGTTCTTC.

The J gene is TRBJ2-7, the V gene TRBV15; D possibly uses TRBD1 or TRBD2 (6 bases each). The ends were cut back, 5 bases at V and 0 bases at J, with 11 bases in the middle. The CDR3 contains 14 residues. CDR1 and CDR2 from the germline V gene are LNHNV and YYDKDF (reference sequence). CDR3 bases: TGTGCCACCAGCGACACGGGGGCCTCCTACGAGCAGTACGTC. Translating it yields CATSDTGASYEQYV.

This clonotype was seen many times. The V gene is TRBV6-5, the J gene TRBJ1-4, with 12 bases fitting TRBD1. V trimming: 2 bases; J trimming: 11 bases; junction bases outside the gene matches: 6. The germline gives CDR1 MNHEY, CDR2 SVGAGI. The CDR3 is made up of 15 amino acids. For the CDR3, the DNA is TGTGCCAGCAGTTACAGGGACAGGGGGCTTAGGAAACTGTTTTTT. It is translated as CASSYRDRGLRKLFF.

This clonotype was seen at least ten times. This chain uses TRBV24-1 with TRBJ2-2; D is unresolved. This CDR3 is 15 amino acids long. V lost 3 bases and J 3 bases, leaving 10 bases between the germline ends. Germline lookup yields CDR1 KGHDR and CDR2 SFDVKD. The CDR3 protein is CATSDIAGHTGELFF. In nucleotides, the CDR3 is TGTGCCACCAGTGATATTGCAGGCCACACCGGGGAGCTGTTTTTT.

This clonotype has just a few counts. The chain employs TRBV6-6 and TRBJ2-7; 11 positions agree with TRBD1. CDR1 is MNHNY, CDR2 SVGAGI, per germline (reference sequence). Losses at the gene ends were 5 bases for V and 6 bases for J; bases not matched to a gene: 12. The CDR3 runs to 16 residues. Here the CDR3 reads CASSHKGTGGSGEQYV. In DNA, the CDR3 is TGTGCCAGCAGTCACAAGGGGACAGGGGGTTCGGGCGAGCAGTACGTC.

This clonotype was observed a few times. This chain links TRBV28 with TRBJ2-1; 7 bases are a match to TRBD1. V shed 4 bases and J 2 bases; nucleotides not matched to a gene: 20. Germline CDR1 reads MDHEN; CDR2 reads SYDVKM. The CDR3 is made up of 20 amino acids. The CDR3 nucleotides read TGTGCCAGCAGTTCTAGGGGAGACAGGGTCAGACTCGAGGCCTACAATGAGCAGTTCTTC. Residues: CASSSRGDRVRLEAYNEQFF.

As concerns this clonotype: The junction differs from germline at one of its ends, possibly a read error. The rearrangement uses TRBV29-1 and TRBJ1-4; possibly TRBD1 for D (5 bases). CDR1 and CDR2 from the germline V gene are SQVTM and ANQGSEA. The CDR3 runs 12 residues. Written as DNA, the CDR3 is TGCTGCGTTGGCCAGGGTGGGGAAAAACTGTTTTTT. This codes for CCVGQGGEKLFF.

In this sample, this clonotype turned up many times. The rearrangement joins TRBV11-1 to TRBJ2-3; maybe TRBD1 (6 bases). Trimming left V 5 bases short and J 0 bases short, with 12 bases between. The CDR3 covers 15 residues. Germline values: CDR1 SGHAT, CDR2 FQDESV (reference sequence). The CDR3 is CASSPRQVSTDTQYF. CDR3 nucleotide sequence: TGTGCCAGCAGCCCAAGACAGGTTAGCACAGATACGCAGTATTTT. The variable domain in full, with the rest retrieved from reference TRBV11-1 and TRBJ2-3, is EAEVAQSPRYKITEKSQAVAFWCDPISGHATLYWYRQILGQGPELLVQFQDESVVDDSQLPKDRFSAERLKGVDSTLKIQPAELGDSAMYLCASSPRQVSTDTQYFGPGTRLTVL.

This clonotype was seen repeatedly, ten times or more. V and J are TRBV10-3 and TRBJ1-1; tentative D call: TRBD1 (6 bases). With 2 bases removed from V and 6 bases from J, the gap between germline ends came to 16 bases. The CDR3 sequence is 15 residues long. The germline gives CDR1 ENHRY, CDR2 SYGVKD. Here the CDR3 reads CAISESLQGPAEAFF. The CDR3 region has the DNA TGTGCCATCAGTGAGAGTTTGCAGGGGCCCGCTGAAGCTTTCTTT.

This clonotype was picked up a small number of times. The J gene is TRBJ2-2, the V gene TRBV6-1, with TRBD1 identical over 8 bases. V shed 1 base and J 1 base; nucleotides not matched to a gene: 11. Germline-derived CDR1 and CDR2 are MNHNS and SASEGT. This CDR3 is built from 19 residues. The CDR3 loop reads CASSEGVDRTGRNTGELFF. The DNA for the CDR3 is TGTGCCAGCAGTGAAGGCGTGGACAGGACAGGGAGGAACACCGGGGAGCTGTTTTTT.

The chain has TRBV9 and TRBJ1-6; TRBD1 is a possible D gene (6 bases). Trimming pared 0 bases from V and 7 bases from J, leaving 17 bases between. The CDR3 covers 17 residues. Per the germline V gene, CDR1 is SGDLS and CDR2 is YYNGEE. The DNA for the CDR3 is TGTGCCAGCAGCGTAGCAGAAGGGACACACGGGAATTCACCCCTCCACTTT. Translated: CASSVAEGTHGNSPLHF.

This clonotype was picked up many times. The chain couples TRBV7-9 to TRBJ2-3, with D unresolved. The germline V gene has CDR1 SEHNR and CDR2 FQNEAQ (reference sequence). There are 15 residues in the CDR3. The ends were cut back, 5 bases at V and 6 bases at J, with 18 bases in the middle. In DNA form, the CDR3 reads TGTGCCAGCAGCCTAATACTGGATTTTGGGGATACGCAGTATTTT. Amino acids: CASSLILDFGDTQYF. Full variable domain (rest looked up from reference TRBV7-9 and TRBJ2-3): DTGVSQNPRHKITKRGQNVTFRCDPISEHNRLYWYRQTLGQGPEFLTYFQNEAQLEKSRLLSDRFSAERPKGSFSTLEIQRTEQGDSAMYLCASSLILDFGDTQYFGPGTRLTVL.

There are many counts of this clonotype. V and J are TRBV12-3 or TRBV12-4 and TRBJ1-6; TRBD1 matches 10 bases. V trimming: 8 bases; J trimming: 8 bases; junction bases outside the gene matches: 3. CDR3 size: 13 residues. CDR3 sequence: CASVGTGDSPLHF. The CDR3 DNA reads as TGTGCCAGCGTTGGGACAGGGGATTCACCCCTCCACTTT.

This clonotype came up many times. The chain links TRBV4-1 to TRBJ1-1; possible D gene TRBD1, 6 bases. Germline CDR1 reads MGHRA; CDR2 reads YSYEKL. The CDR3 length is 15 residues. V lost 4 bases and J 5 bases, leaving 17 bases between the germline ends. The CDR3 DNA is TGCGCCAGCAGCCCTACCCGTGGACAGTCTACTGAAGCTTTCTTT. Translation gives CASSPTRGQSTEAFF.

This clonotype was recorded at least ten times. V and J are TRBV7-9 and TRBJ1-2, with 8 positions matching TRBD1. The ends lost 11 bases at V and 3 bases at J; junction bases unmatched: 5. CDR1 is SEHNR and CDR2 is FQNEAQ in the germline V gene (reference sequence). CDR3 length: 12 amino acids. CDR3 residues: CAGTGGDYGYTF. DNA of the CDR3: TGTGCCGGGACAGGCGGGGACTATGGCTACACCTTC.

This clonotype was seen more than once but under ten times. The CDR3 here is CSVVNPTRTNNEQFF. The DNA for the CDR3 is TGCAGCGTTGTCAATCCCACAAGAACGAACAATGAGCAGTTCTTC. The V gene is TRBV29-1, the J gene TRBJ2-1; the D is unclear. CDR1 and CDR2 from the germline V gene are SQVTM and ANQGSEA. The CDR3 is 15 amino acids. Trimming removed 4 bases from V and 5 bases from J, with 18 bases in between.